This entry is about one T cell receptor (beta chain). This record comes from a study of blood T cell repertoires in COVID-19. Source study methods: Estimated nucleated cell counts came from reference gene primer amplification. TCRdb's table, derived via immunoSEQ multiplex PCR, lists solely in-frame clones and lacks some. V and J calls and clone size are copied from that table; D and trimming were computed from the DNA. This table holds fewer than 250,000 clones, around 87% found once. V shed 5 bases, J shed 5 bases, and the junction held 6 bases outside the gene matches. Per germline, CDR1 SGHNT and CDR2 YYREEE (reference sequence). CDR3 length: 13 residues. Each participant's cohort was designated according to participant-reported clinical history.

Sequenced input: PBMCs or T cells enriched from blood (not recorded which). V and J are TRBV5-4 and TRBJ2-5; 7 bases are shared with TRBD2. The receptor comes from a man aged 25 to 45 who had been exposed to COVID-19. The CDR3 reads CASRAREGETQYF. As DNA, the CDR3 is TGTGCCAGCAGAGCCAGGGAGGGGGAGACCCAGTACTTC.